These 10 T cell receptor beta chains were sequenced from one sample in a study of Ad26.COV2.S vaccination and SARS-CoV-2 variants. Generated by immunoSEQ multiplex PCR, the TCRdb table keeps only in-frame clones and is missing some. The table includes some 290,000 clones, about 86% detected once. The treatment denotes: over 15 received Ad26.COV2.S at low or high dose, single or two shots; several received placebo; per-sample allocation not given. Sampling happened 63 days after the first vaccine or placebo injection. Sequences were derived from peripheral blood, sampled in a trial of Ad26.COV2.S vaccine versus placebo. The receptors were sampled from a person between 18 and 65 years old who received the Ad26.COV2.S COVID-19 vaccine or a placebo.

The chain couples TRBV3-1 (or the pseudogene TRBV3-2) to TRBJ1-1, with 7 bases aligning to TRBD1. CDR1 and CDR2 (germline): LGHDT, YNNKEL (reference sequence). V was pared by 7 bases and J by 7 bases, with 3 bases of the junction left unmatched. The CDR3 covers 11 residues. The CDR3 bases are TGTGCCAGCACCCACAGGGGTGAAGCTTTCTTT. Translation gives CASTHRGEAFF.

The chain recombines TRBV10-3 with TRBJ2-7; 7 nucleotides agree with TRBD1. CDR1 and CDR2 (germline): ENHRY, SYGVKD. CDR3 length: 14 amino acids. V gave up 4 bases and J gave up 0 bases; unmatched junction bases: 3. This CDR3 reads CAISGRQGSYEQYF. In DNA, the CDR3 is TGTGCCATCAGTGGCCGACAGGGCTCCTACGAGCAGTACTTC.

The chain recombines TRBV30 with TRBJ2-2, with 8 bases identical to TRBD1. Looked up from germline, CDR1 is GTSNPN and CDR2 is SVGIG (reference sequence). Trimming cost V 0 bases and J 3 bases; bases outside gene matches: 3. The CDR3 totals 15 residues. CDR3 bases: TGTGCCTGGAGTGTACAGGGGGGATACACCGGGGAGCTGTTTTTT. This translates into CAWSVQGGYTGELFF. Together with reference TRBV30 and TRBJ2-2, the CDR3 gives the full variable domain: SQTIHQWPATLVQPVGSPLSLECTVEGTSNPNLYWYRQAAGRGLQLLFYSVGIGQISSEVPQNLSASRPQDRQFILSSKKLLLSDSGFYLCAWSVQGGYTGELFFGEGSRLTVL.

The chain combines TRBV18 with TRBJ2-2; 10 bases are a match to TRBD1. The CDR3 is made up of 17 amino acids. The V gene end was trimmed by 2 bases and the J gene end by 3 bases; junction bases not matched to a gene: 6. The germline CDR1 and CDR2 sequences are KGHSH and LQKENI. The CDR3 DNA reads as TGTGCCAGCTCACCAAATGCGGGACAGGGGTACACCGGGGAGCTGTTTTTT. Amino acid sequence: CASSPNAGQGYTGELFF.

The chain uses TRBV7-9 and TRBJ2-7; no clear D. The CDR3 runs to 15 residues. Germline values: CDR1 SEHNR, CDR2 FQNEAQ (reference sequence). The germline V and J ends were trimmed by 9 bases and 0 bases, with 18 bases remaining between them. CDR3 protein: CASSKGRDLSYEQYF. Here the CDR3 DNA reads TGTGCCAGTTCCAAGGGAAGGGATCTCTCCTACGAGCAGTACTTC.

In DNA form, the CDR3 reads TGTGCCAGCAGCCAAGGACAGGGTAAATATGGCTACACCTTC. Protein product: CASSQGQGKYGYTF. This rearrangement joins TRBV3-1 (or the pseudogene TRBV3-2) to TRBJ1-2, with 7 bases fitting TRBD1. The CDR3 totals 14 residues. Germline assignment: CDR1 LGHDT and CDR2 YNNKEL (reference sequence). Unmatched junction bases numbered 4, after V lost 1 base and J lost 5 bases.

This sequence joins TRBV15 and TRBJ2-7, with D unclear. The CDR3 has 14 residues. Germline-derived CDR1 and CDR2 are LNHNV and YYDKDF (reference sequence). V lost 4 bases, J lost 5 bases, and 15 bases lay in between. Here the CDR3 DNA reads TGTGCCACCAGCACCTGGGGTGGTCACAACGAGCAGTACTTC. As protein: CATSTWGGHNEQYF.

This chain connects TRBV10-3 to TRBJ2-1, with TRBD2 identical over 8 bases. J gave up 1 base and V 2 bases, and 4 bases lay outside the gene matches. The CDR3 sequence is 16 residues long. CDR1 and CDR2 from the germline V gene are ENHRY and SYGVKD. The CDR3 region is CAISEPTGGSYNEQFF. CDR3 nucleotides: TGTGCCATCAGTGAGCCTACGGGGGGGTCCTACAATGAGCAGTTCTTC.

The sample holds a few counts of this clone. The chain has TRBV6-2 or TRBV6-3 and TRBJ2-7; TRBD2 matches 8 bases. The CDR3 loop spans 14 amino acids. The germline gives CDR1 MNHEY, CDR2 SVGEGT. The ends lost 5 bases at V and 9 bases at J; junction bases unmatched: 12. CDR3 region: CASSPRTSNPVQYF. The CDR3 DNA reads TGTGCCAGCAGTCCGAGGACTAGCAACCCCGTGCAGTACTTC.

The V gene is TRBV10-1, the J gene TRBJ2-7; 10 bases agree with TRBD1. The CDR3 totals 15 residues. V dropped 2 bases and J dropped 6; count of bases not matched to a gene: 7. Germline CDR1 and CDR2: WNHNN and SYGVQD (reference sequence). The CDR3 reads CASSEGGTGVAEQYF. CDR3 bases: TGCGCCAGCAGTGAGGGTGGGACAGGGGTAGCCGAGCAGTACTTC.